These T cell receptor beta chains were read from a single sample in a study of shared clonotypes between healthy human individuals. Measured with immunoSEQ multiplex PCR; TCRdb has only the in-frame clones, and not every one. Among a few million clones listed, 80% to 95% were seen once. Sequenced input: naive CD4+ T cells from PBMCs. The source is a man aged 18 to 30 in good health. Some clones in this sample may be carry-over from other donors' samples. Each CDR3 is given with its conserved first and last residue. Each record gives: clone size, V gene, D gene, J gene, CDR3 DNA, CDR3 protein. D genes are given only for firm matches. The size entry is marked missing in some rows and otherwise reads once, few, many or a size class.

.	TRBV5-1	.	TRBJ1-1	TGCGCCAGCAGCTTGGTTGGGACTGAAGCTTTCTTT	CASSLVGTEAFF
few	TRBV5-8	.	TRBJ2-5	TGTGCCAGCAGCTTGGTGGACCAGGAGACCCAGTACTTC	CASSLVDQETQYF
.	TRBV28	TRBD1	TRBJ2-7	TGTGCCAGCAGGGAGGAACAGGGGGCCTCCTACGAGCAGTACTTC	CASREEQGASYEQYF
.	TRBV19	TRBD2	TRBJ2-1	TGTGCCAGTAGTGGGCTAGCGGGAGTTACCTACAATGAGCAGTTCTTC	CASSGLAGVTYNEQFF
.	TRBV28	.	TRBJ1-1	TGTGCCAGTAGGGGGGGCCGTGAAGCTTTCTTT	CASRGGREAFF
.	TRBV10-3	TRBD2	TRBJ2-1	TGTGCCATCAGGGACCCTAGCGGGGATCACAATGAGCAGTTCTTC	CAIRDPSGDHNEQFF
.	TRBV29-1	.	TRBJ1-2	TGCAGCGTTCTTCGGACCCCAGTAGCTAACTATGGCTACACCTTC	CSVLRTPVANYGYTF
once	TRBV28	.	TRBJ2-7	TGTGCCAGCCAGCCCGGGACCCTGCTCCTAGGCGAGCAGTACTTC	CASQPGTLLLGEQYF
.	TRBV20-1	.	TRBJ2-7	TGCAGTGCCCCTAGGTTAAACGAGCAGTACTTC	CSAPRLNEQYF
.	TRBV6-1	.	TRBJ1-1	TGTGCCAGCAGACTACAGGGCATGAACACTGAAGCTTTCTTT	CASRLQGMNTEAFF
.	TRBV5-1	TRBD1	TRBJ2-7	TGCGCCAGCAGCCCGACAGGGGGCGCGGACCACGAGCAGTACTTC	CASSPTGGADHEQYF
.	TRBV7-2	.	TRBJ2-7	TGTGCCAGCAGCTTACGCTACGAGCAGTACTTC	CASSLRYEQYF
.	TRBV29-1	.	TRBJ2-5	TGCAGCGTCGGACAGCTCCAAGAGACCCAGTACTTC	CSVGQLQETQYF
once	TRBV7-6	.	TRBJ1-1	TGTGCCAGCAGCTTATATGGGAGGACGGTGAACACTGAAGCTTTCTTT	CASSLYGRTVNTEAFF
.	TRBV11-2	.	TRBJ2-7	TGTGCCAGCAGCCACCGGCGGGTGTACGAGCAGTACTTC	CASSHRRVYEQYF
.	TRBV7-2	TRBD1	TRBJ2-2	TGTGCCAGCAGATTGACAGGGACGGGCACCGGGGAGCTGTTTTTT	CASRLTGTGTGELFF
.	TRBV4-1	TRBD1	TRBJ1-5	TGCGCCAGCAGCCCGACAGGGGGCTTTGGTCAGCCCCAGCATTTT	CASSPTGGFGQPQHF
.	TRBV28	.	TRBJ2-5	TGTGCCGCCGGGACTCCACTCCGAGAGACCCAGTACTTC	CAAGTPLRETQYF
.	TRBV27	.	TRBJ2-7	TGTGCCAGCAGTTCGGACTTCGACGAGCAGTACTTC	CASSSDFDEQYF
.	TRBV11-2	TRBD2	TRBJ2-2	TGTGCCAGCAGCTCTGGACTAGCGGGCAACACCGGGGAGCTGTTTTTT	CASSSGLAGNTGELFF
.	TRBV5-1	TRBD2	TRBJ2-7	TGCGCCAGCAGCGAGGGACTAGCGGGAGCGGACGAACAGTACTTC	CASSEGLAGADEQYF
.	TRBV7-2	.	TRBJ1-5	TGTGCCAGCAGCTTATTACCGGGAGGAGAAATTCAGCCCCAGCATTTT	CASSLLPGGEIQPQHF
.	TRBV12-5	.	TRBJ2-7	TGTGCTAGTGGTTTGGACTACGAGCAGTACTTC	CASGLDYEQYF
once	TRBV2	TRBD2	TRBJ2-5	TGTGCCAGCAGTGGAGGACTAGCGGGATCGGACGAGACCCAGTACTTC	CASSGGLAGSDETQYF
.	TRBV7-8	.	TRBJ2-1	TGTGCCAGCAGCTTAGAGCAGGGGATGGCCTACAATGAGCAGTTCTTC	CASSLEQGMAYNEQFF
.	TRBV6-5	.	TRBJ2-7	TGTGCCAGCACCCGGGACCCTCGATCGAGCGAGCAGTACTTC	CASTRDPRSSEQYF
.	TRBV7-7	TRBD1	TRBJ2-5	TGTGCCAGCAGCTTGGGGGCCCAGGGGGCAGGGGAGACCCAGTACTTC	CASSLGAQGAGETQYF
.	TRBV2	.	TRBJ2-2	TGTGCCAGCAGCCGGACAGGGAGGGACACCGGGGAGCTGTTTTTT	CASSRTGRDTGELFF
.	TRBV5-4	TRBD2	TRBJ2-1	TGTGCCAGCAGCTCCGGGACTAATTACAATGAGCAGTTCTTC	CASSSGTNYNEQFF
.	TRBV18	.	TRBJ1-3	TGTGCCAGCTCACCGATACCCCGCTCGGGCACCATATATTTT	CASSPIPRSGTIYF
once	TRBV14	TRBD1	TRBJ2-5	TGTGCCAGCAGCCCAACGACAGGGCCCATGACCCAGTACTTC	CASSPTTGPMTQYF
.	TRBV6-5	.	TRBJ1-1	TGTGCCAGCAGTTACCTCTCTAGGGGAACGCCTGAAGCTTTCTTT	CASSYLSRGTPEAFF
once	TRBV7-8	TRBD1	TRBJ1-1	TGTGCCAGCAGCCCCCAGGGGGTGAACACTGAAGCTTTCTTT	CASSPQGVNTEAFF
.	TRBV7-9	TRBD1	TRBJ1-4	TGTGCCAGCAGCCCACAGGGGGCAGATGAAAAACTGTTTTTT	CASSPQGADEKLFF
.	TRBV11-1	TRBD1	TRBJ2-2	TGTGCCAGCAGCCACAGACAGGGGACCACCGGGGAGCTGTTTTTT	CASSHRQGTTGELFF
.	TRBV7-2	.	TRBJ1-2	TGTGCCAGCAGCTTTGACACTAACTATGGCTACACCTTC	CASSFDTNYGYTF
.	TRBV5-4	.	TRBJ2-3	TGTGCCAGCAGCTACGGGTCCGGGATTTCCACAGATACGCAGTATTTT	CASSYGSGISTDTQYF
.	TRBV25-1	.	TRBJ2-7	TGTGCCAGCAGTGGACCCTATACTTTCGACGAGCAGTACTTC	CASSGPYTFDEQYF
.	TRBV6-1	.	TRBJ2-5	TGTGCCAGCAGTCCCCATCCGGGTTTGGAGACCCAGTACTTC	CASSPHPGLETQYF
.	TRBV18	.	TRBJ1-1	TGTGCCAGCTCACCAGGGAGAGGATCCACTGAAGCTTTCTTT	CASSPGRGSTEAFF
.	TRBV2	.	TRBJ1-2	TGTGCCAGCAGTCGGTCAGGGTTGAACTATGGCTACACCTTC	CASSRSGLNYGYTF
.	TRBV28	TRBD1	TRBJ2-7	TGTGCCAGCAGTTTACTACCGGGACAGGGGGGGGCCTACGAGCAGTACTTC	CASSLLPGQGGAYEQYF
.	TRBV5-6	.	TRBJ1-1	TGTGCCAGCAGCTCACCACATGGCACTGAAGCTTTCTTT	CASSSPHGTEAFF
.	TRBV6-1	.	TRBJ1-5	TGTGCCAGCAGGGGTAGCTCGGGTCAGCCCCAGCATTTT	CASRGSSGQPQHF
.	TRBV25-1	.	TRBJ1-3	TGTGCCAGCAGTGAACGCCCCGGTACCTCTGGAAACACCATATATTTT	CASSERPGTSGNTIYF
.	TRBV7-2	.	TRBJ2-1	TGTGCCAGCAGCTTAGGAGTCAGGGCACCAGGGGATGAGCAGTTCTTC	CASSLGVRAPGDEQFF
.	TRBV25-1	TRBD1	TRBJ2-1	TGTGCCAGCAGCGACAGGGGGGCCTACAATGAGCAGTTCTTC	CASSDRGAYNEQFF
.	TRBV4-2	.	TRBJ1-3	TGTGCCAGCAGCTCAGGGGATAGGGCTGGAAACACCATATATTTT	CASSSGDRAGNTIYF
.	TRBV14	.	TRBJ2-5	TGTGCCAGCAGCCAAAGACAGCGAGAGACCCAGTACTTC	CASSQRQRETQYF
.	TRBV6-1	.	TRBJ2-3	TGTGCCAGCAGTGGCCACGATTCGGTAGAAGGTACGCAGTATTTT	CASSGHDSVEGTQYF
.	TRBV7-9	TRBD1	TRBJ1-4	TGTGCCAGCAGCTGGAGACAGGGCGGGGGATTAAATGAAAAACTGTTTTTT	CASSWRQGGGLNEKLFF
.	TRBV9	.	TRBJ1-2	TGTGCCAGCAGCCCCCGGTCCGGGGTCCAGAGTGATGGCTACACCTTC	CASSPRSGVQSDGYTF
.	TRBV7-9	.	TRBJ2-1	TGTGCCAGCAGCCAGGGGTCCGGGAGGAGGATGGGCAATGAGCAGTTCTTC	CASSQGSGRRMGNEQFF
.	TRBV6-6	TRBD1	TRBJ1-2	TGTGCCAGCAGACCCCGACAGGGTGGCTATGGCTACACCTTC	CASRPRQGGYGYTF
.	TRBV28	TRBD2	TRBJ2-1	TGTGCCGGCGGCGGGAGGGCCTACAATGAGCAGTTCTTC	CAGGGRAYNEQFF